This is a list of T cell receptor beta chains from one sample in a study of PD-1 blockade in classical Hodgkin lymphoma. The protocol was immunoSEQ multiplex PCR, while the TCRdb copy is restricted to in-frame clones and leaves out a portion. The table shows 40,000 to 65,000 clones, with over 70% occurring only once. Sample: peripheral blood mononuclear cells (PBMCs), taken at baseline. Source of these receptors: a human donor with classical Hodgkin lymphoma. CDR3s leave out the opening cysteine and the closing phenylalanine or tryptophan. Fields, in order: D gene, V gene, J gene, CDR3 protein. The D gene is left open where the match is weak.

>TRBD2|TRBV30|TRBJ2-1
AWSVAGRKF
>NA|TRBV27|TRBJ2-3
ASSLLGRTDTQY
>TRBD1|TRBV7-2|TRBJ1-5
ASSFGTGGNQPQH
>NA|TRBV4-1|TRBJ1-5
ASSQGRVFGGRNQPQH
>NA|TRBV10-3|TRBJ1-1
AISASPTGRAQGAF
>TRBD2|TRBV29-1|TRBJ2-2
SVGTLAGGSPLF
>NA|TRBV19|TRBJ1-2
ASKKAQGEVGYGYT
>NA|TRBV11-2|TRBJ2-4
ASSPDTGVDIQY
>NA|TRBV19|TRBJ2-5
ASSIDQGPLGETQY
>NA|TRBV27|TRBJ1-2
ASSLSWEGGYT
>TRBD1|TRBV29-1|TRBJ2-5
SADRGVQETQY
>NA|TRBV27|TRBJ1-1
ASSLSSRNTEAF
>NA|TRBV18|TRBJ2-3
ASSPRGGGTDTQY
>NA|TRBV6-1|TRBJ1-5
ASSFWTDSNQPQH
>TRBD2|TRBV2|TRBJ2-2
ASYPREDTGELF
>NA|TRBV18|TRBJ2-2
ASSPDTGELF
>NA|TRBV6-1|TRBJ2-7
ASSGTFPWGYEQY
>NA|TRBV6-1|TRBJ1-5
ATAPLGRVVQPQH
>NA|TRBV5-4|TRBJ1-1
ASSSQGLGDTEAF
>NA|TRBV4-3|TRBJ2-7
ASSHARGNEQY
>NA|TRBV2|TRBJ2-2
ASDSSAGELF
>TRBD1|TRBV2|TRBJ1-5
ASSEWGTGVNQPQH